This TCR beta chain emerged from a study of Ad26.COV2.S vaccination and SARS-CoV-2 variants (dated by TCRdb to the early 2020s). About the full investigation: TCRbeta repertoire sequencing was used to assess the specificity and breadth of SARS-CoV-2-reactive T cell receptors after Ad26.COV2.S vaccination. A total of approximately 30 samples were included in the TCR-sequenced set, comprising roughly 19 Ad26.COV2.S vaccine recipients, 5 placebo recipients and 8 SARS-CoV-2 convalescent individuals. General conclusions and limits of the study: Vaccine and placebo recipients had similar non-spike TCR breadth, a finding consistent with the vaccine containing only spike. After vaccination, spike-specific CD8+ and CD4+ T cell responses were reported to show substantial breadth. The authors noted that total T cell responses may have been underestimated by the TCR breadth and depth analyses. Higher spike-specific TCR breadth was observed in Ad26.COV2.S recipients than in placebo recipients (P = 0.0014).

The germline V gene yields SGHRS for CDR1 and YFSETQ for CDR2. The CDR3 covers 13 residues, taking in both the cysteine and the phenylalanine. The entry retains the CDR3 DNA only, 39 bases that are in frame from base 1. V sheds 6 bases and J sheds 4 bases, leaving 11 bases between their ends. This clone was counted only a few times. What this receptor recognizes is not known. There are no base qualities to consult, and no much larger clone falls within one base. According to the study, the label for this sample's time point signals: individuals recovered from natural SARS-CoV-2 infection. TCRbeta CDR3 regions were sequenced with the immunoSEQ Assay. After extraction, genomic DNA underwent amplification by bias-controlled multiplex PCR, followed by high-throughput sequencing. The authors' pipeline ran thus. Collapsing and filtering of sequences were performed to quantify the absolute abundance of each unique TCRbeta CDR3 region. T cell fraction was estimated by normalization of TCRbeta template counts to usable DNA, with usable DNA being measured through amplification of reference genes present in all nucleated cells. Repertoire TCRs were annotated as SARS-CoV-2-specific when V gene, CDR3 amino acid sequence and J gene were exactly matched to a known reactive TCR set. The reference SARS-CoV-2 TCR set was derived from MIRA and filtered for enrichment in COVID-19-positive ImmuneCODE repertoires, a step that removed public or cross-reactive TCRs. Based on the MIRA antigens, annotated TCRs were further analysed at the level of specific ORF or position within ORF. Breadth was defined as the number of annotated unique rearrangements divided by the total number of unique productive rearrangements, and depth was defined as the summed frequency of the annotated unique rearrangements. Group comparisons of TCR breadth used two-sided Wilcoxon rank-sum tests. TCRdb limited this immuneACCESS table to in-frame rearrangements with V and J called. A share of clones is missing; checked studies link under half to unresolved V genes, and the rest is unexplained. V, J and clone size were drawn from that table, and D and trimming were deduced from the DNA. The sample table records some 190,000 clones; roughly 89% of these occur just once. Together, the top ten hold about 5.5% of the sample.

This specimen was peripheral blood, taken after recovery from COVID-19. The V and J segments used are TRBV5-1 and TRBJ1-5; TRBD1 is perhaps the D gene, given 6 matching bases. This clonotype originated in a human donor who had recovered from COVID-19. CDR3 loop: CASKGGLNQPQHF. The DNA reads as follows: TGCGCCAGCAAAGGGGGACTGAATCAGCCCCAGCATTTT.